This TCR beta chain comes out of a study of CD8+ T cells in alopecia areata. Whole-study results and caveats: Tofacitinib yielded significantly lower scalp clonality and fewer expanded CD8+ clones among the top 100. Uncertainty about whether baseline CD8+ expansion is linked to response remains, with one nonresponder. Compared with normal scalp, lesional scalp had higher clonality and more expanded CD8+ clones.

RNA extraction and reverse transcription yielded cDNA as sequencing template. TCRdb's table, derived via immunoSEQ multiplex PCR, lists solely in-frame clones and lacks some. This table holds 150,000 to 200,000 clones, approximately 57% found once. Germline V gives CDR1 SQVTM, CDR2 ANQGSEA. CDR3 size: 10 residues. Trimming removed 4 bases at V and 5 bases at J, with 5 bases between. Treatment of the sample: oral pan-JAK inhibitor, 5-10 mg twice daily. This clone was observed a few times. The antigen is not known. At the DNA level, this CDR3 is encoded by other sequences in the same sample as well. Sample: CD4+ T cells sorted from blood, taken at week 24, from a patient treated with tofacitinib. The chain combines TRBV29-1 with TRBJ2-5; no definite D call. The clonotype comes from a human donor with alopecia areata. In DNA, the CDR3 is TGCAGCGTTGGTGGCGAGACCCAGTACTTC. Translated: CSVGGETQYF.